One sample yielded the 23 T cell receptor beta chains listed below, sequenced in a study of Ad26.COV2.S vaccination and SARS-CoV-2 variants. This sample's treatment: about 20 received Ad26.COV2.S at low or high dose, single or two shots; 5 received placebo; per-sample allocation not given. At day 63 after the first vaccine or placebo injection, samples were drawn. Only in-frame clones appear in the TCRdb table, and some are missing; sequencing was by immunoSEQ multiplex PCR. In the table there are about 480,000 clones, 70% to 90% of which are singletons. Specimen: peripheral blood, collected in a trial of Ad26.COV2.S vaccine versus placebo. The source of these receptors is a person aged 18-65 years who received the Ad26.COV2.S COVID-19 vaccine or a placebo.

The J gene is TRBJ2-4, the V gene TRBV6-5, with 8 bases lining up with TRBD2. Germline V gene lookup returns CDR1 MNHEY and CDR2 SVGAGI. This CDR3 comprises 15 residues. V lost 4 bases and J lost 0; bases outside the gene matches: 2. This chain's CDR3 is CASSLAGPAKNIQYF. The CDR3 DNA reads as TGTGCCAGCAGTTTAGCGGGACCAGCCAAAAACATTCAGTACTTC.

The chain links TRBV7-6 to TRBJ1-4; a possible D gene is TRBD1 (6 bases). The CDR3 extends over 15 amino acids. The germline CDR1 and CDR2 sequences are SGHVS and FNYEAQ. Trimming removed 3 bases from V and 5 bases from J, with 13 bases in between. The DNA of the CDR3 is TGTGCCAGCAGCTTCCTGACAGGTGTGAATGAAAAACTGTTTTTT. The encoded protein is CASSFLTGVNEKLFF.

About this clone: This same CDR3 is encoded by further DNA sequences in the sample. The V gene is TRBV20-1, the J gene TRBJ2-7; unclear D gene. Germline values: CDR1 DFQATT, CDR2 SNEGSKA (reference sequence). This CDR3 spans 11 amino acids. V dropped 1 base and J dropped 3 bases, with 4 bases sitting between them. The DNA for the CDR3 is TGCAGTGCTAGAGTGGGCTACGAGCAGTACTTC. It encodes CSARVGYEQYF.

The chain uses TRBV7-3 and TRBJ1-1; TRBD1 might be the D (6 bases). Trimming pared 6 bases from V and 4 bases from J, leaving 12 bases between. Germline V gives CDR1 SGHTA, CDR2 FQGTGA. CDR3 length: 13 residues. The CDR3 DNA sequence: TGTGCCAGCAGAAATTCAGGGGCCACTGAAGCTTTCTTT. Amino acid sequence: CASRNSGATEAFF.

The V gene is TRBV19, the J gene TRBJ2-1; 11 bases are shared with TRBD2. Germline V gives CDR1 LNHDA, CDR2 SQIVND (reference sequence). This CDR3 contains 14 residues. V dropped 3 bases and J dropped 14; count of bases not matched to a gene: 9. The CDR3 region has the DNA TGTGCCAGTAGTATTCGTAGCGGGAGGGGGTTGGAGTTCTTC. Its protein product is CASSIRSGRGLEFF.

This chain joins TRBV9 and TRBJ2-6, with 9 bases fitting TRBD1. With V trimmed by 4 bases and J by 0 bases, 5 bases remained unmatched. Germline V gene data show CDR1 as SGDLS and CDR2 as YYNGEE. CDR3 length equals 17 residues. DNA for the CDR3: TGTGCCAGCAGCCCTCCGACAGGGGGCTCTGGGGCCAACGTCCTGACTTTC. This sequence encodes CASSPPTGGSGANVLTF. The whole variable domain, filled in from reference TRBV9 and TRBJ2-6, reads DSGVTQTPKHLITATGQRVTLRCSPRSGDLSVYWYQQSLDQGLQFLIQYYNGEERAKGNILERFSAQQFPDLHSELNLSSLELGDSALYFCASSPPTGGSGANVLTFGAGSRLTVL.

V gene TRBV3-1 (or the pseudogene TRBV3-2) combines with J gene TRBJ1-2; D is unresolved. CDR1 is LGHDT and CDR2 is YNNKEL in the germline V gene (reference sequence). Trimming stripped 6 bases from V and 1 base from J, with 15 bases between. This CDR3 is built from 15 residues. CDR3 amino acids: CASRKDSGYNYGYTF. The CDR3 DNA reads as TGTGCCAGCAGAAAGGACTCGGGTTATAACTATGGCTACACCTTC.

CDR3: CASTRVGELFF. The CDR3 DNA reads as TGTGCCAGCACCCGCGTGGGGGAGCTGTTTTTT. The chain has TRBV6-6 and TRBJ2-2; unclear D gene. This CDR3 spans 11 amino acids. Germline assignment: CDR1 MNHNY and CDR2 SVGAGI (reference sequence). Trimming removed 7 bases from V and 8 bases from J, with 8 bases in between.

CDR3 residues: CASSLVWGTEAFF. The CDR3 DNA is TGTGCCAGCAGCTTAGTATGGGGGACTGAAGCTTTCTTT. The chain employs TRBV11-2 and TRBJ1-1; D possibly corresponds to TRBD1 (5 bases). The CDR3 is 13 amino acids. Trimming removed 1 base at V and 5 bases at J, with 8 bases between. Germline-derived CDR1 and CDR2 are SGHAT and FQNNGV.

The chain has TRBV11-2 and TRBJ2-7; the D gene is possibly TRBD1 (5 bases). The V and J ends lost 4 bases and 4 bases respectively, with 29 bases between them. Germline values: CDR1 SGHAT, CDR2 FQNNGV. CDR3 size: 19 residues. The CDR3 nucleotides are TGTGCCAGCAGCTCCGCGGCGCGACCCGACAGACTTCTGGGGTACGAGCAGTACTTC. Its translation: CASSSAARPDRLLGYEQYF.

The DNA of the CDR3 is TGTGCCAGCAGCTTAGGAAGGCAGCCCCACGGGGAGCTGTTTTTT. Encoded protein: CASSLGRQPHGELFF. The V gene is TRBV11-2, the J gene TRBJ2-2, with D uncertain. The germline gives CDR1 SGHAT, CDR2 FQNNGV. Trimming pared 1 base from V and 7 bases from J, leaving 13 bases between. The CDR3 is 15 amino acids.

The chain recombines TRBV6-5 with TRBJ2-1; D unresolved. CDR1 is MNHEY and CDR2 is SVGAGI in the germline V gene. The CDR3 totals 11 residues. V shed 0 bases and J shed 12 bases, with 6 bases lying between them. The CDR3 nucleotides are TGTGCCAGCAGTTACTCGGGGATGCAGTTCTTC. Translating it yields CASSYSGMQFF.

This clone was counted a single time. The sample carries other DNA sequences with the same CDR3. The chain employs TRBV4-2 and TRBJ2-2; D might be TRBD2 (6 bases). The ends were cut back, 0 bases at V and 1 base at J, with 9 bases in the middle. Germline-derived CDR1 and CDR2 are LGHNA and YNFKEQ. The CDR3 covers 16 residues. CDR3 residues: CASSQEAGRNTGELFF. The CDR3 DNA reads as TGTGCCAGCAGCCAAGAGGCGGGGCGGAACACCGGGGAGCTGTTTTTT.

This clone has only one observation. CDR3 nucleotides: TGTGCCAGCAGTTTGGGAGGGGGTAAGAGGAATCAGCCCCAGCATTTT. Translation gives CASSLGGGKRNQPQHF. This chain links TRBV28 with TRBJ1-5; D may be TRBD1 (6 bases). This CDR3 region has 16 residues. V lost 3 bases and J lost 4, with 16 bases in between. The germline CDR1 and CDR2 sequences are MDHEN and SYDVKM.

The V and J genes are TRBV5-1 and TRBJ2-5, with D perhaps matching TRBD2 (5 bases). The CDR3 spans 13 residues. The V gene's germline CDR1 is SGHRS and CDR2 YFSETQ. Trimming took off 0 bases at V and 7 bases at J, with 10 bases between the two ends. The CDR3 coding sequence is TGCGCCAGCAGCTTGGGAGCGGAAGGGACCCAGTACTTC. It yields the protein CASSLGAEGTQYF.

The rearrangement joins TRBV5-6 to TRBJ2-3; a weak D match, TRBD2 (6 bases). The CDR3 runs to 13 residues. Germline V CDR1 and CDR2: SGHDT, YYEEEE. V was clipped by 2 bases and J by 6 bases, with 10 bases between them. Here the CDR3 DNA reads TGTGCCAGCAGCTTTGCCAGCGGGGATACGCAGTATTTT. Its protein product is CASSFASGDTQYF. The full variable domain, its missing parts supplied by reference TRBV5-6 and TRBJ2-3, is DAGVTQSPTHLIKTRGQQVTLRCSPKSGHDTVSWYQQALGQGPQFIFQYYEEEERQRGNFPDRFSGHQFPNYSSELNVNALLLGDSALYLCASSFASGDTQYFGPGTRLTVL.

The J gene is TRBJ2-1, the V gene TRBV19; D gene ambiguous. Germline V gives CDR1 LNHDA, CDR2 SQIVND (reference sequence). This CDR3 spans 13 amino acids. Trimming removed 4 bases from V and 9 bases from J, with 13 bases in between. The DNA of the CDR3 is TGTGCCAGTAGTAGGGGTTTGGGTACTGAGCAGTTCTTC. Translated, it gives CASSRGLGTEQFF.

The V gene is TRBV9, the J gene TRBJ2-2, with 7 nucleotides matching TRBD2. With V trimmed by 0 bases and J by 4 bases, 12 bases remained unmatched. CDR1 and CDR2 from the germline V gene are SGDLS and YYNGEE. CDR3 length: 18 residues. The chain's CDR3 is CASSVALAGGSSTGELFF. The CDR3 bases are TGTGCCAGCAGCGTAGCTCTCGCCGGCGGGAGTAGCACCGGGGAGCTGTTTTTT.

The chain is built from TRBV3-1 (or the pseudogene TRBV3-2) and TRBJ2-1, with TRBD2 matching over 8 bases. With 3 bases clipped from V and 4 bases from J, the junction kept 8 bases outside the gene matches. The CDR3 length is 16 residues. The V gene's germline CDR1 is LGHDT and CDR2 YNNKEL (reference sequence). The DNA of the CDR3 is TGTGCCAGCAGCCAGGGAACTAGCGGACAATACAATGAGCAGTTCTTC. The encoded protein is CASSQGTSGQYNEQFF.

The gene calls are TRBV30 and TRBJ2-7, with 7 bases lining up with TRBD2. This CDR3 spans 17 amino acids. After removal of 3 bases from V and 3 bases from J, the junction contained 17 bases not matched to a gene. Germline V gene lookup returns CDR1 GTSNPN and CDR2 SVGIG (reference sequence). This chain's CDR3 is CAWSGLGPQRGFYEQYF. As DNA, the CDR3 is TGTGCCTGGAGCGGACTGGGCCCACAGCGGGGATTCTACGAGCAGTACTTC.

This chain uses TRBV28 with TRBJ2-5, with 11 bases that match TRBD2. The CDR3 sequence is 15 residues long. Germline V gene lookup returns CDR1 MDHEN and CDR2 SYDVKM. The junction had 5 bases not matched to a gene; V was cut back by 7 bases and J by 1 base. DNA of the CDR3: TGTGCCAGCACTCTCACTAGCGGGAGCCAAGAGACCCAGTACTTC. This sequence encodes CASTLTSGSQETQYF.

CDR3 loop: CATSDVRIEQFF. CDR3 nucleotide sequence: TGTGCCACCAGTGATGTGCGGATTGAGCAGTTCTTC. V gene TRBV24-1 combines with J gene TRBJ2-1; D is undetermined. Deletions cut 3 bases from V and 9 bases from J, with 8 bases between. There are 12 residues in the CDR3. The germline CDR1 and CDR2 sequences are KGHDR and SFDVKD.

The CDR3 nucleotides are TGCGCCAGCAGCCAAGATTTATCAATAGCTGGGGGCGGCTACACCTTC. Its translation is CASSQDLSIAGGGYTF. This chain uses TRBV4-3 with TRBJ1-2; D is perhaps TRBD1 (6 bases). The germline gives CDR1 LGHNA, CDR2 YSLEER. V was cut by 0 bases and J by 8 bases, with 19 bases left in between. The CDR3 contains 16 residues.